This T cell receptor (beta chain) was captured in a study of T cells in Graves' hyperthyroidism and ophthalmopathy. The CDR3 sequence is 14 residues long. V shed 5 bases, J shed 6 bases, and the junction held 9 bases outside the gene matches. Germline lookup yields CDR1 PRHDT and CDR2 FYEKMQ (reference sequence). Note on this clonotype: Its antigen is unknown.

Ophthalmopathy cases met thresholds of Clinical Activity Score at least 3, NOSPECS grade at least 4 and duration under 3 months. This sample holds PBMCs from about 9.3 ml fresh peripheral blood. Using RNA transcripts as the source, TCR beta CDR3 regions were amplified. HTBI primers drove first-round RT-PCR of the TCR CDR3. MiXCR was run by TCRdb on the multiplex PCR reads, yielding one entry per CDR3 protein. The sample has approximately 300,000 distinct CDR3 sequences, approximately 15% seen once; the top ten hold approximately 57%. Findings and limits, study-wide: A 13 V-J signature model discriminated ophthalmopathy versus stable hyperthyroidism.

This chain links TRBV13 with TRBJ1-1; 7 bases match TRBD1. The sequencing input was blood. The sequence was obtained from a woman in her sixties or seventies with Graves' ophthalmopathy. CDR3 loop: CASSRPGGTSEAFF. CDR3 nucleotide sequence: TGTGCCAGCAGCCGACCAGGGGGTACCTCTGAAGCTTTCTTT.